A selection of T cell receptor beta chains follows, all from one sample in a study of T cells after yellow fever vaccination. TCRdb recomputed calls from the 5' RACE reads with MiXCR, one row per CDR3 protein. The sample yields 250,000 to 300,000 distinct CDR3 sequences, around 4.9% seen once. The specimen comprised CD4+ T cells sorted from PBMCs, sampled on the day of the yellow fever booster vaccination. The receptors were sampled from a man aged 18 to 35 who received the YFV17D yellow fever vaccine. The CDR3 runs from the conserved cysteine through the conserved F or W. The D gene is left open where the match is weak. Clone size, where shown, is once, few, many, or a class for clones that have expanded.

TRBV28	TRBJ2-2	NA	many	TGTGCCAGCAGTCCACCGGGGCATGCCGGGGAGCTGTTTTTT	CASSPPGHAGELFF
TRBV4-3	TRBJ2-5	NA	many	TGCGCCAGCAGCCAAGGGGTAGGCAGGGAGCAAGAGACCCAGTACTTC	CASSQGVGREQETQYF
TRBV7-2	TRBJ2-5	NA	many	TGTGCCAGCAGCCCGGCAGGAAGGGAGACCCAGTACTTC	CASSPAGRETQYF
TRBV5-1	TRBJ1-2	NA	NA	TGCGCCAGCAGCGTGACCTCGGCGGGCCGGAGCGGCTACACCTTC	CASSVTSAGRSGYTF
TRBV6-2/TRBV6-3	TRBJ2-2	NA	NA	TGTGCCAGCAACGACAGACTCAACACCGGGGAGCTGTTTTTT	CASNDRLNTGELFF
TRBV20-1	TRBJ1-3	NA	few	TGCAGTGCTAGAGGGCCTGCTAACTCTGGAAACACCATATATTTT	CSARGPANSGNTIYF
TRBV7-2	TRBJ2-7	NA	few	TGTGCCAGCAGCTTAGTTGGGGGAGAGGATGAGCAGTACTTC	CASSLVGGEDEQYF
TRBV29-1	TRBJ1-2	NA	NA	TGCAGCGTTGAAGACCCCCGGGGGTCGGGCTACACCTTC	CSVEDPRGSGYTF
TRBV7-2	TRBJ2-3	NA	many	TGTGCCAGCAGCTTAGAGTTCCCTCGGGACGGAGACACAGATACGCAGTATTTT	CASSLEFPRDGDTDTQYF
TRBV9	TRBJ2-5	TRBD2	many	TGTGCCTCCCAGGGACTAGCGGATACGGGGACCCAGTACTTC	CASQGLADTGTQYF
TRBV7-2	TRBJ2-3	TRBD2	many	TGTGCCAGCAGCTTTTCAGCGGGAATTGAGCGTCGGGATACGCAGTATTTT	CASSFSAGIERRDTQYF
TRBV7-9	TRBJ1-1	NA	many	TGTGCCAGCAGGGAGGGGCAGGGAACTGAAGCTTTCTTT	CASREGQGTEAFF
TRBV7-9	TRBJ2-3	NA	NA	TGTGCCAGCAGCCAGGGGACCCCTCTCGCTTGGCTCACAGATACGCAGTATTTT	CASSQGTPLAWLTDTQYF
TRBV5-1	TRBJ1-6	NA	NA	TGCGCCAGCAGCTTGGGACCCGCAGGAATAAATTCACCCCTCCACTTT	CASSLGPAGINSPLHF
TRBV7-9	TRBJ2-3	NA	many	TGTGCCAGCAGCCCGAGGCGGGAAGATACGCAGTATTTT	CASSPRREDTQYF
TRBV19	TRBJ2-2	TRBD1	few	TGTGCCAGTAGTACCCAGGGGGTAAGGCACACCGGGGAGCTGTTTTTT	CASSTQGVRHTGELFF
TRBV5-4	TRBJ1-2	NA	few	TGTGCCAGCAGCTTGTTCAGCTATGGCTACACCTTC	CASSLFSYGYTF
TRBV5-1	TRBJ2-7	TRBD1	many	TGCGCCAGCAGTGTCGGACAGGAGAATTACGAGCAGTACTTC	CASSVGQENYEQYF
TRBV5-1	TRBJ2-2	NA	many	TGCGCCAGCGTCGACGGGGGAAATCCCGCCGGGGAGCTGTTTTTT	CASVDGGNPAGELFF
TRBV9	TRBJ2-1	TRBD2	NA	TGTGCCAGCAGCGTAGCCACCATTGTGGCCGACGGGGGGGACAATGAGCAGTTCTTC	CASSVATIVADGGDNEQFF
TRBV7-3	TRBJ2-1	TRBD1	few	TGTGCCAGCAGCTCGGGGACAGCCGGCCCCTACAATGAGCAGTTCTTC	CASSSGTAGPYNEQFF
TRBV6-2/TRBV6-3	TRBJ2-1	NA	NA	TGTGCCAGCAGTTATCTCGGGGGGCCCCATGTGCAGTTCTTC	CASSYLGGPHVQFF
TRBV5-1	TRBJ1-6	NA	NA	TGCGCCAGCAGCTTGGGGACAGCGCCAAATTCACCCCTCCACTTT	CASSLGTAPNSPLHF
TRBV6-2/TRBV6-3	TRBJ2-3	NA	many	TGTGCCAGCGGCTACGGCCAAACAAGCACAGATACGCAGTATTTT	CASGYGQTSTDTQYF
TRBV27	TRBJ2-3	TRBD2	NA	TGTGCCAGCAGTTCACCATGGGGGGACTATACAGATACGCAGTATTTT	CASSSPWGDYTDTQYF
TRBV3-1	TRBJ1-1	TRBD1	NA	TGTGCCAGCAGCCGTAGGGGACAGGGGGCCCTGGAGGCTTTCTTT	CASSRRGQGALEAFF
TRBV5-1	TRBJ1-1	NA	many	TGCGCCAGCAGCTTGGAAGCAGGACCGAGTACTGAAGCTTTCTTT	CASSLEAGPSTEAFF
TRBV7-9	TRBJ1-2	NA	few	TGTGCCAGCAGCCAGACGGGCTTCTATGGCTACACCTTC	CASSQTGFYGYTF